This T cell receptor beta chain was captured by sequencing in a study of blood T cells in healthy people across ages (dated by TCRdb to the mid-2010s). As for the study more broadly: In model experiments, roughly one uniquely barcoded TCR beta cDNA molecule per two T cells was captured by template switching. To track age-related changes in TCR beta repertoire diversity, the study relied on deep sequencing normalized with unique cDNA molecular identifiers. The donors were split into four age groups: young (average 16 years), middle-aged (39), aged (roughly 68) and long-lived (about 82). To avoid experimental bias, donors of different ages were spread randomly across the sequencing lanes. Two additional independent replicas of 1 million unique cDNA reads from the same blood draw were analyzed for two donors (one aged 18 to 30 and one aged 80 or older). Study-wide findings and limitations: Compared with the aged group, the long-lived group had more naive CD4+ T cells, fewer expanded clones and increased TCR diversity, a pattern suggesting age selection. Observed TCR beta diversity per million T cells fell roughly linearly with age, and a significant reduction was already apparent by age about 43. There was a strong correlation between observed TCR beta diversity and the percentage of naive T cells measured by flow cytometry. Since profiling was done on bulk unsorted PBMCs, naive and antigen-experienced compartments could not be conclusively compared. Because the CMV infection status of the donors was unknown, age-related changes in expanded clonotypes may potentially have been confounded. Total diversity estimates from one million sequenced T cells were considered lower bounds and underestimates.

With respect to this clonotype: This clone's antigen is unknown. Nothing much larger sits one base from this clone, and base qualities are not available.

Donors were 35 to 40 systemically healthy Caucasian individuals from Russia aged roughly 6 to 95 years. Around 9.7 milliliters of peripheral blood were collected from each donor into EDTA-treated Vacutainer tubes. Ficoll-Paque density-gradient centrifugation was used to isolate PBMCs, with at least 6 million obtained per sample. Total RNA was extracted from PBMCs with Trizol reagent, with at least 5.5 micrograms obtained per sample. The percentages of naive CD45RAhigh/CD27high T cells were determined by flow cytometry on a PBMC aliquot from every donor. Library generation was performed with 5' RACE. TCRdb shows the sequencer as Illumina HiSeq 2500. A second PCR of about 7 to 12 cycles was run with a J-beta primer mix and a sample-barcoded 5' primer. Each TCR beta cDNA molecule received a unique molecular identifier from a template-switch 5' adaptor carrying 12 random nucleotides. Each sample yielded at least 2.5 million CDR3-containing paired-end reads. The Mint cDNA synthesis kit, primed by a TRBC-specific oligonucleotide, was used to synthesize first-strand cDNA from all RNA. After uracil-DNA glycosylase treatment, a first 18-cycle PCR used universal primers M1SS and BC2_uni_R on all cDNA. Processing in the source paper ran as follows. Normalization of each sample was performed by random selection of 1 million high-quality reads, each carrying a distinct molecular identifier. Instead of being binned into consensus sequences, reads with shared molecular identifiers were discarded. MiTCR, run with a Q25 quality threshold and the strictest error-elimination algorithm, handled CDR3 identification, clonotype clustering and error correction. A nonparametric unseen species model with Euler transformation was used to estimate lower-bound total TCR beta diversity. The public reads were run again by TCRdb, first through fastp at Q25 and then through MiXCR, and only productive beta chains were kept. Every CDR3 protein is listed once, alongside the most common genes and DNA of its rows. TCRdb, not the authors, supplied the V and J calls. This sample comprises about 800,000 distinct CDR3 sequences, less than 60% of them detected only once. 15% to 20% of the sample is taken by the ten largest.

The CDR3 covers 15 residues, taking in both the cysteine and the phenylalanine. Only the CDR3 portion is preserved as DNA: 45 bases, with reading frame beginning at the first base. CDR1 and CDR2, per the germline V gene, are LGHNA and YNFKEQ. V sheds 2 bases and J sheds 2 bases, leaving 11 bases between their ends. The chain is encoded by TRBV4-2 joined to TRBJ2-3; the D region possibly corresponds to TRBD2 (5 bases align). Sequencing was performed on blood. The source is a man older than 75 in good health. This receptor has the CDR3 CASSQPGSVTDTQYF. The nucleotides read TGTGCCAGCAGCCAACCGGGAAGCGTCACAGATACGCAGTATTTT.